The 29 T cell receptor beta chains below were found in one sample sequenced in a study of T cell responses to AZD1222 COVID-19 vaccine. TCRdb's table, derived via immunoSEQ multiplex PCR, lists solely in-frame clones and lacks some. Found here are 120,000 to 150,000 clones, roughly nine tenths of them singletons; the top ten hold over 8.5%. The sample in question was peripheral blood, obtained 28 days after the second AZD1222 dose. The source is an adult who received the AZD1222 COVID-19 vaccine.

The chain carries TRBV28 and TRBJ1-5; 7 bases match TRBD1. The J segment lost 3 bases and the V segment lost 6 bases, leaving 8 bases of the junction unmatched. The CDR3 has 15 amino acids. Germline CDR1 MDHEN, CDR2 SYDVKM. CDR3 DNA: TGTGCCAGCAGGGGCTCAGGGGGGCACAATCAGCCCCAGCATTTT. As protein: CASRGSGGHNQPQHF.

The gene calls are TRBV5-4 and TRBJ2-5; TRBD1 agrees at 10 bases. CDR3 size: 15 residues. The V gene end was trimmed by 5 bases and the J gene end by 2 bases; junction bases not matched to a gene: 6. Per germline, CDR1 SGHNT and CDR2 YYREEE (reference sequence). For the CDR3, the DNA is TGTGCCAGCAGGTACGGGACAGGGGAACAAGAGACCCAGTACTTC. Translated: CASRYGTGEQETQYF.

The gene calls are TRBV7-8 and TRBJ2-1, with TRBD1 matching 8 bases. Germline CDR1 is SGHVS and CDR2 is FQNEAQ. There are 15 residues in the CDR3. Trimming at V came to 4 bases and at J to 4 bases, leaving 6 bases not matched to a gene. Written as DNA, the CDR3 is TGTGCCAGCAGCTCAGGACAGGGATTTTACAATGAGCAGTTCTTC. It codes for CASSSGQGFYNEQFF.

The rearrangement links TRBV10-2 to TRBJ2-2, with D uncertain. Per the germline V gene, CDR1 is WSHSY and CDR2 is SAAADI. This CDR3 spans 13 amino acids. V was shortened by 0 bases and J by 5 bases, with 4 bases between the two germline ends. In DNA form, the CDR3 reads TGCGCCAGCAGTGAGTCTAGGACCGGGGAGCTGTTTTTT. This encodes CASSESRTGELFF.

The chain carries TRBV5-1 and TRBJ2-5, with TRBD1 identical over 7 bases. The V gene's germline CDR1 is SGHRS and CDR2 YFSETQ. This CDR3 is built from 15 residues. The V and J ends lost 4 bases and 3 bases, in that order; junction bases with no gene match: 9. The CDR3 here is CASSTSTGTEETQYF. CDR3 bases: TGCGCCAGCAGCACGTCGACCGGGACAGAAGAGACCCAGTACTTC.

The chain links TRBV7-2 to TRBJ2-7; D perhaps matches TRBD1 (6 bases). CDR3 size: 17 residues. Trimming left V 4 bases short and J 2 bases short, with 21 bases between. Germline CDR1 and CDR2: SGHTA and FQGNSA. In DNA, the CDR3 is TGTGCCAGCAGCTCTTATACCGCCGGGACATTTACCTACGAGCAGTACTTC. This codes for CASSSYTAGTFTYEQYF.

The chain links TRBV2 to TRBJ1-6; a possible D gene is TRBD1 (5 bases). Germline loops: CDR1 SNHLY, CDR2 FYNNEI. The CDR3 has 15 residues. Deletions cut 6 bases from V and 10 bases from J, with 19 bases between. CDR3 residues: CASSRRGRFESPLHF. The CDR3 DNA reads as TGTGCCAGCAGCCGAAGGGGCAGGTTCGAGTCACCCCTCCACTTT.

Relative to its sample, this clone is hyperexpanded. CDR3 sequence (DNA): TGTGCCACTAGTCCTGGACTCGACACCGGGGAGCTGTTTTTT. It translates to CATSPGLDTGELFF. The chain links TRBV24-1 to TRBJ2-2; tentatively, D is TRBD2 (5 bases). The CDR3 sequence is 14 residues long. Trimming stripped 10 bases from V and 3 bases from J, with 14 bases between. Germline lookup yields CDR1 KGHDR and CDR2 SFDVKD.

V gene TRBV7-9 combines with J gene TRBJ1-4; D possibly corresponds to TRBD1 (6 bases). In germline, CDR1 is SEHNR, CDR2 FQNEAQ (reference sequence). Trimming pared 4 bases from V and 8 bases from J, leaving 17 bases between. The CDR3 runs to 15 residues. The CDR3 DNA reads TGTGCCAGCAGCTCCCGAAGGACAGCGGACGAAAAACTGTTTTTT. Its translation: CASSSRRTADEKLFF.

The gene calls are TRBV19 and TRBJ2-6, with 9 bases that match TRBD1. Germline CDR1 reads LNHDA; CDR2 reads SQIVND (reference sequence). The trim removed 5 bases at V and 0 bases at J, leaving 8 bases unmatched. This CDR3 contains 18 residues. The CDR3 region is CASSLPGQGHSGANVLTF. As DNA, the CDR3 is TGTGCCAGTAGTCTTCCGGGACAGGGCCACTCTGGGGCCAACGTCCTGACTTTC.

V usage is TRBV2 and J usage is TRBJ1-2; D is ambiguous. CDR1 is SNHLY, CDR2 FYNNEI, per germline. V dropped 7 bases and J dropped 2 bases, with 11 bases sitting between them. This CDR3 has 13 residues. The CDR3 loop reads CASISGFNYGYTF. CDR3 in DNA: TGTGCCAGCATTTCCGGATTCAACTATGGCTACACCTTC.

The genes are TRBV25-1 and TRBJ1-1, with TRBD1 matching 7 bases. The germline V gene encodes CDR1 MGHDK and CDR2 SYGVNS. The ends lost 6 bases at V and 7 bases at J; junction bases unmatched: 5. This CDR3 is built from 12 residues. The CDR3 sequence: CASRSGGGEAFF. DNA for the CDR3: TGTGCCAGCAGATCAGGGGGTGGTGAAGCTTTCTTT.

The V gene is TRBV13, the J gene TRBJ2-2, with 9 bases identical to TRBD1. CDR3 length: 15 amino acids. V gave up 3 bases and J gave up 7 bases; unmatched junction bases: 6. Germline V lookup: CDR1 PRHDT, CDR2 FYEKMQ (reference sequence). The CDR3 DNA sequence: TGTGCCAGCAGCTTCAACAGGGGGCTGAGCGGGGAGCTGTTTTTT. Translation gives CASSFNRGLSGELFF.

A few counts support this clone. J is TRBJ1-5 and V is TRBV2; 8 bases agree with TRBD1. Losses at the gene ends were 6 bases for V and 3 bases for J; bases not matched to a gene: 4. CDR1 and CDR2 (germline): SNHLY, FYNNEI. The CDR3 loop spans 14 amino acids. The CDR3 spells CASSGTGNNQPQHF. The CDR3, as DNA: TGTGCCAGCAGCGGGACAGGAAACAATCAGCCCCAGCATTTT.

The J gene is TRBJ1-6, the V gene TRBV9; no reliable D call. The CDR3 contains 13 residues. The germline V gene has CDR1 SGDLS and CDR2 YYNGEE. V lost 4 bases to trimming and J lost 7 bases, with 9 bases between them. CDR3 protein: CASSPGGNSPLHF. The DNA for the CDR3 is TGTGCCAGCAGCCCCGGAGGGAATTCACCCCTCCACTTT.

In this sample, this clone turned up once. As DNA, the CDR3 is TGTGCCAGCAGCTTAAACAGGGGCAGTAGCTACGAGCAGTACGTC. Residues: CASSLNRGSSYEQYV. The chain carries TRBV11-2 and TRBJ2-7; 7 bases agree with TRBD1. The CDR3 runs 15 residues. Germline CDR1 reads SGHAT; CDR2 reads FQNNGV. V dropped 2 bases and J dropped 3; count of bases not matched to a gene: 7.

The CDR3 spells CASSDDRAYTIYF. The CDR3 region has the DNA TGTGCCAGCAGTGACGACAGGGCTTACACCATATATTTT. The J gene is TRBJ1-3, the V gene TRBV6-1; TRBD1 agrees at 7 bases. Looked up from germline, CDR1 is MNHNS and CDR2 is SASEGT. The CDR3 has 13 amino acids. The ends lost 3 bases at V and 8 bases at J; junction bases unmatched: 4.

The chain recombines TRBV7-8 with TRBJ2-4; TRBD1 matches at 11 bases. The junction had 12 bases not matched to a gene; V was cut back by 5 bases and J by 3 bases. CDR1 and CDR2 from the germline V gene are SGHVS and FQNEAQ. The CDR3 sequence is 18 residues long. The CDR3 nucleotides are TGTGCCAGCAGCCCCACGGGACAGGGGGTCGTGGGCAAAAACATTCAGTACTTC. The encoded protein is CASSPTGQGVVGKNIQYF.

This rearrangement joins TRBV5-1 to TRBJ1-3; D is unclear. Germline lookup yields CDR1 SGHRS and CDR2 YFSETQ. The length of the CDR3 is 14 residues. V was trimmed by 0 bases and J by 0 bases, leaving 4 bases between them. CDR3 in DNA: TGCGCCAGCAGCTTGGGGGTCTCTGGAAACACCATATATTTT. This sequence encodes CASSLGVSGNTIYF.

CDR3 sequence: CASSQRTAEDTQYF. CDR3 bases: TGTGCCAGCAGCCAACGGACAGCCGAAGATACGCAGTATTTT. The genes are TRBV3-1 (or the pseudogene TRBV3-2) and TRBJ2-3, with D perhaps TRBD1 (6 bases). CDR1 LGHDT and CDR2 YNNKEL come from the germline V gene (reference sequence). V was clipped by 2 bases and J by 5 bases, with 11 bases between them. This CDR3 is 14 amino acids long.

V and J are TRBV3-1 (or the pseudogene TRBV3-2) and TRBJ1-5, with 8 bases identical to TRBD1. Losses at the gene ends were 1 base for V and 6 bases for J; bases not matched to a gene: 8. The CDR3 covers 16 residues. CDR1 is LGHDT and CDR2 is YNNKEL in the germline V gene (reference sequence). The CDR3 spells CASSQGTGRGSQPQHF. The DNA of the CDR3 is TGTGCCAGCAGCCAAGGGACAGGGCGCGGGAGTCAGCCCCAGCATTTT.

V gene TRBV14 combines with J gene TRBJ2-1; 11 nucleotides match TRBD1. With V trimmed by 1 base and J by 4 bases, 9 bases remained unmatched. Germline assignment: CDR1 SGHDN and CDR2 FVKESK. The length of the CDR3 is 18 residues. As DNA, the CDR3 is TGTGCCAGCAGCCAAGGACTGACCGGGACAGGGGGGTACAATGAGCAGTTCTTC. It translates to CASSQGLTGTGGYNEQFF.

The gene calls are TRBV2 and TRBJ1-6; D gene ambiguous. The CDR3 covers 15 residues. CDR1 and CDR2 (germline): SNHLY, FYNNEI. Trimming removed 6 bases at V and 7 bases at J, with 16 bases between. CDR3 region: CASRLQEDSNSPLHF. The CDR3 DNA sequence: TGTGCCAGCAGACTCCAGGAGGATTCGAATTCACCCCTCCACTTT.

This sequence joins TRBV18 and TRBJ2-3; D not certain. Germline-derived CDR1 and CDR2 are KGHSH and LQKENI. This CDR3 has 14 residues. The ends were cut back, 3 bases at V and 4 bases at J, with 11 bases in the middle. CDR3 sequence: CASSPGSVPDTQYF. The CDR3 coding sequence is TGTGCCAGCTCACCGGGGTCCGTCCCAGATACGCAGTATTTT.

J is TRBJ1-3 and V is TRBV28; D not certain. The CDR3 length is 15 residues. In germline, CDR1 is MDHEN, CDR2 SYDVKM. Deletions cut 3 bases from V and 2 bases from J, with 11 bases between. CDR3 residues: CASSFRGTTGNTIYF. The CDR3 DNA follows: TGTGCCAGCAGTTTTCGAGGAACCACTGGAAACACCATATATTTT.

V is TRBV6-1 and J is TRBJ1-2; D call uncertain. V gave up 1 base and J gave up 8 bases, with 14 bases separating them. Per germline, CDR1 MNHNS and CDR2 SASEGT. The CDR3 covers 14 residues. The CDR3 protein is CASSEGWSPPGYTF. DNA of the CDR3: TGTGCCAGCAGTGAAGGGTGGTCCCCTCCCGGCTACACCTTC.

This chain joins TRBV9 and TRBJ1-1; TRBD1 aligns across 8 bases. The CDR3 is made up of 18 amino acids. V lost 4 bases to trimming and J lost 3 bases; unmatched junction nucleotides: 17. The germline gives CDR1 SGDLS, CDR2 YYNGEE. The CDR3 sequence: CASSPRRNRGGKDTEAFF. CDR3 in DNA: TGTGCCAGCAGCCCCCGTCGGAACAGGGGGGGGAAAGACACTGAAGCTTTCTTT.

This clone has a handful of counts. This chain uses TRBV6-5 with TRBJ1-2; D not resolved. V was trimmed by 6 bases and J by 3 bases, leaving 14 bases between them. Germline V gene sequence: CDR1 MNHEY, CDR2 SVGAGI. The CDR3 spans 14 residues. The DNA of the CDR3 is TGTGCCAGCAGGGAGCTTACGGGAGACTATGGCTACACCTTC. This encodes CASRELTGDYGYTF.

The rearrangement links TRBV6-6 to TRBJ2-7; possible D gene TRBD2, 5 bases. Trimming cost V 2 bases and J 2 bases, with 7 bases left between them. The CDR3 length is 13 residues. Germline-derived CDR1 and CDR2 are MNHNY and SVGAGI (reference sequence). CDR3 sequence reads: CASSYDGAYEQYV. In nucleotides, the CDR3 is TGTGCCAGCAGTTACGACGGGGCCTACGAGCAGTACGTC.